This T cell receptor beta chain was captured by sequencing in a study of HIV-infected patients and healthy controls. 500 ng RNA was reverse transcribed with alpha and beta constant-region primers. Each of the alpha and beta chains got its own library through chain-specific third strand synthesis with indices. A roughly 20-cycle PCR with P5s and P7 primers followed a short adapter-adding first PCR. TCRdb re-called the 5' RACE reads through MiXCR, storing one row per CDR3 protein. The profile shows approximately 9,800 distinct CDR3 sequences, roughly 8% of them singletons. Whole blood was used without fractionation, so all unsorted peripheral T cells were included. The CDR3 has 16 residues. The germline gives CDR1 SGHTA, CDR2 FQGNSA. V lost 2 bases and J lost 5; bases outside the gene matches: 11.

The sequenced material came from blood. This chain links TRBV7-2 with TRBJ2-7, with TRBD2 matching over 8 bases. The clonotype originates from an adult in good health. The CDR3 reads CASSLLSGGIPHEQYF. The DNA for the CDR3 is TGTGCCAGCAGCTTACTCTCGGGGGGGATTCCCCACGAGCAGTACTTC. The full variable domain, with the rest looked up from reference TRBV7-2 and TRBJ2-7, is GAGVSQSPSNKVTEKGKDVELRCDPISGHTALYWYRQSLGQGLEFLIYFQGNSAPDKSGLPSDRFSAERTGGSVSTLTIQRTQQEDSAVYLCASSLLSGGIPHEQYFGPGTRLTVT.